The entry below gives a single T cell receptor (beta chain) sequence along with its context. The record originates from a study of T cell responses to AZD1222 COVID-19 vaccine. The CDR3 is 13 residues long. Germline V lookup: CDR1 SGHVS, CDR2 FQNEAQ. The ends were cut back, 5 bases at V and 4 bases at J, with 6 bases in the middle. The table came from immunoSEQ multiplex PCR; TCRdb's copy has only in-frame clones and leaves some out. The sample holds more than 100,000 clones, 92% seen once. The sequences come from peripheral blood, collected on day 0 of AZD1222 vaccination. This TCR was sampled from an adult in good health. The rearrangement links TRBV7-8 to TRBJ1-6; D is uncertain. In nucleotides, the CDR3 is TGTGCCAGCAGCCCAGGTTATAATTCACCCCTCCACTTT. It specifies CASSPGYNSPLHF.